Each of the 8 T cell receptor beta chains below was sequenced from the same sample in a study of Graves' ophthalmopathy and Graves' hyperthyroidism. RNA transcripts served as template for amplifying TCR beta CDR3 sequences. A first-round RT-PCR used HTBI primers, followed by a second-round multiplex PCR. TCRdb re-called the multiplex PCR reads through MiXCR, storing one row per CDR3 protein. The table lists hundreds of thousands of distinct CDR3 sequences, around 40% of them singletons, with roughly 45% in the top ten. Sequenced input: peripheral blood. The receptors here all came from an adult man with Graves' ophthalmopathy.

CDR3 sequence: CASSPRLSGGEKLFF. The CDR3 nucleotides are TGTGCCAGCAGTCCCAGGTTATCCGGGGGTGAAAAACTGTTTTTT. The V and J genes are TRBV12-3 or TRBV12-4 and TRBJ1-4; D possibly corresponds to TRBD1 (5 bases). The CDR3 length is 15 residues. Trimming left V 5 bases short and J 7 bases short, with 17 bases between.

This clonotype was seen a single time. V is TRBV29-1 and J is TRBJ1-4, with D perhaps matching TRBD1 (6 bases). The CDR3 contains 14 residues. CDR1 SQVTM and CDR2 ANQGSEA come from the germline V gene. The V end lost 5 bases, the J end lost 7 bases, and 17 bases lay between the germline ends. CDR3 sequence reads: CSVPSGGHGEKLFF. The DNA for the CDR3 is TGCAGCGTTCCAAGCGGGGGGCATGGTGAAAAACTGTTTTTT. Drawing the rest from reference TRBV29-1 and TRBJ1-4, the complete variable domain is SAVISQKPSRDICQRGTSLTIQCQVDSQVTMMFWYRQQPGQSLTLIATANQGSEATYESGFVIDKFPISRPNLTFSTLTVSNMSPEDSSIYLCSVPSGGHGEKLFFGSGTQLSVL.

The V gene is TRBV10-2, the J gene TRBJ2-7; D not resolved. Looked up from germline, CDR1 is WSHSY and CDR2 is SAAADI. V was clipped by 2 bases and J by 6 bases, with 14 bases between them. CDR3 length: 14 amino acids. CDR3 bases: TGCGCCAGCAGTGAGCCCCGCTGGGAAGGCGAGCAGTACTTC. It specifies CASSEPRWEGEQYF.

The table lists this clonotype with a few counts. The V and J genes are TRBV28 and TRBJ1-5, with D perhaps matching TRBD1 (5 bases). Germline V lookup: CDR1 MDHEN, CDR2 SYDVKM. CDR3 length equals 12 residues. V was cut by 6 bases and J by 6 bases, with 9 bases left in between. The CDR3 coding sequence is TGTGCCAGCAGGGGAGGGGTTCAGCCCCAGCATTTT. It codes for CASRGGVQPQHF.

As regards this clonotype: This may arise from a read error, as a much more abundant clone is one base away. This sequence joins TRBV29-1 and TRBJ1-2; 8 bases match TRBD1. Losses at the gene ends were 8 bases for V and 4 bases for J; bases not matched to a gene: 9. Germline values: CDR1 SQVTM, CDR2 ANQGSEA. The CDR3 has 13 residues. The CDR3 DNA sequence: TGCAGCACCGCAGGGGGCAAGAGCTATGGCTACACCTTC. Its protein is CSTAGGKSYGYTF. Full variable domain (missing parts from reference TRBV29-1 and TRBJ1-2): SAVISQKPSRDICQRGTSLTIQCQVDSQVTMMFWYRQQPGQSLTLIATANQGSEATYESGFVIDKFPISRPNLTFSTLTVSNMSPEDSSIYLCSTAGGKSYGYTFGSGTRLTVV.

For this clonotype: A much larger clone is a single base away; this may be a read error. V and J are TRBV10-3 and TRBJ2-2, with D possibly matching TRBD2 (5 bases). Germline CDR1 ENHRY, CDR2 SYGVKD. There are 14 residues in the CDR3. The CDR3 loop is CAISEGRDTGELYF. For the CDR3, the DNA is TGTGCCATCAGTGAGGGGAGAGACACCGGGGAGCTGTATTTT.

The rearrangement links TRBV4-1 to TRBJ1-2; D remains unclear. The V end lost 2 bases, the J end lost 8 bases, and 15 bases lay between the germline ends. The CDR3 consists of 14 residues. Germline CDR1 MGHRA, CDR2 YSYEKL. The CDR3 sequence: CASSQSVGMKGYTF. Written as DNA, the CDR3 is TGCGCCAGCAGCCAATCTGTCGGGATGAAAGGCTACACCTTC.

There are many counts of this clonotype. The chain is built from TRBV24-1 and TRBJ2-7; maybe TRBD2 (5 bases). The V end was cut by 2 bases, the J end by 3 bases, with 7 bases between. CDR3 size: 13 residues. The V gene's germline CDR1 is KGHDR and CDR2 SFDVKD. The CDR3 coding sequence is TGTGCCACCAGTGATTCCGGGAACTACGAGCAGTACTTC. It encodes CATSDSGNYEQYF.